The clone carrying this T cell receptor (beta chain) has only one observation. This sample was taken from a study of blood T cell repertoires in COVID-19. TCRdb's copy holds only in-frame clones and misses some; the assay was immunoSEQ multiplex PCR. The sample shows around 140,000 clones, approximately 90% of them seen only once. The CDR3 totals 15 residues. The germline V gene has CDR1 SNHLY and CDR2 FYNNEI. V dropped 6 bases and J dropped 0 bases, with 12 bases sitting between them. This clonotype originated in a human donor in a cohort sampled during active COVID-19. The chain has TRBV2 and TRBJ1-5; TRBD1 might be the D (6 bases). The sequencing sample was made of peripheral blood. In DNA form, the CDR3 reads TGTGCCAGCAGGGAACAGGGCCTTAGCAATCAGCCCCAGCATTTT. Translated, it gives CASREQGLSNQPQHF.